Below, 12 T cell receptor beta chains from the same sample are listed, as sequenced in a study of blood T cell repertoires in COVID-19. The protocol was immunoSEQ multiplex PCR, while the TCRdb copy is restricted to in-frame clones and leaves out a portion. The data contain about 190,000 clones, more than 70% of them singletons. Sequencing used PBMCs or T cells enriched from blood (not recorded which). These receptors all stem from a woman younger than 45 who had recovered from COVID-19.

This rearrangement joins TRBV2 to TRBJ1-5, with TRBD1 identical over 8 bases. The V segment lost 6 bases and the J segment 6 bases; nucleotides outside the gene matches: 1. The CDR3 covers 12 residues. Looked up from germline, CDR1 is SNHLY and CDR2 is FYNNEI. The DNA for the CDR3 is TGTGCCAGCAGGACAGGGGCTCAGCCCCAGCATTTT. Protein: CASRTGAQPQHF.

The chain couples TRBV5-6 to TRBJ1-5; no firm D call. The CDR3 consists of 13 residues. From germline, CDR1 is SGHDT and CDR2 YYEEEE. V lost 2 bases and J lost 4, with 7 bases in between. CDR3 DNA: TGTGCCAGCAGCTTCTCGGGAAATCAGCCCCAGCATTTT. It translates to CASSFSGNQPQHF.

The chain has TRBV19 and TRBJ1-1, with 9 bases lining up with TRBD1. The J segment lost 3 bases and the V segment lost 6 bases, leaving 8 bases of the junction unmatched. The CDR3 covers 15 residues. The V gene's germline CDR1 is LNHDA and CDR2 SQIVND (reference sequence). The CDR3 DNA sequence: TGTGCCAGTAGGGGGACCGGGACAGGGTACACTGAAGCTTTCTTT. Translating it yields CASRGTGTGYTEAFF.

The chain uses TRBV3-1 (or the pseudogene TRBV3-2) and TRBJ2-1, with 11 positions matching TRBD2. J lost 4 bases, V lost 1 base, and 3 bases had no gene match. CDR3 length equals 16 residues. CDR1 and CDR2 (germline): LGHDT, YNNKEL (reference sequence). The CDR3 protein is CASSQAGTSGYNEQFF. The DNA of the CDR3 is TGTGCCAGCAGCCAAGCCGGGACTAGCGGATACAATGAGCAGTTCTTC.

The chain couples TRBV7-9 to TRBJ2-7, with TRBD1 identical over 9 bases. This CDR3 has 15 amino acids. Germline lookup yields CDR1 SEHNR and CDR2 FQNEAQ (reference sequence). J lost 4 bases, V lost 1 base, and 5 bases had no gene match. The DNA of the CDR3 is TGTGCCAGCAGCTTAGACGAGACAGGGGGGTACGAGCAGTACTTC. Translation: CASSLDETGGYEQYF.

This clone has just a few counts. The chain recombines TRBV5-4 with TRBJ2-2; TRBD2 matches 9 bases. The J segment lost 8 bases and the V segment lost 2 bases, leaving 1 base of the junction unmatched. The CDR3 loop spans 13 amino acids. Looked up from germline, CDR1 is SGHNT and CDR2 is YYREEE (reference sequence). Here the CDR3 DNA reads TGTGCCAGCAGCTTTAGCGGGAGAGGGGAGCTGTTTTTT. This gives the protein CASSFSGRGELFF.

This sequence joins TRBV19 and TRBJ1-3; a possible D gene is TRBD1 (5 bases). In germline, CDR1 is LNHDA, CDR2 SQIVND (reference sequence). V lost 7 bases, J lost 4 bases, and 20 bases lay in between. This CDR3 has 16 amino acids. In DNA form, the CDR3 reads TGTGCCAGTACCCCCCGCGCGGGACTCAAGGGAAACACCATATATTTT. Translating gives CASTPRAGLKGNTIYF.

The CDR3: CASSPLKGNEQFF. The CDR3 DNA reads as TGTGCCAGCAGCCCCCTTAAGGGGAATGAGCAGTTCTTC. The chain uses TRBV13 and TRBJ2-1; a possible D gene is TRBD1 (5 bases). Germline CDR1 and CDR2: PRHDT and FYEKMQ (reference sequence). Trimming took off 5 bases at V and 7 bases at J, with 12 bases between the two ends. This CDR3 region has 13 residues.

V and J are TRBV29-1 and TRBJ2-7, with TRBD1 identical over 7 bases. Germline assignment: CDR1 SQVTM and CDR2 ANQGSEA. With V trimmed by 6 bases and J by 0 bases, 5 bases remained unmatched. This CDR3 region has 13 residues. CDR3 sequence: CSVQTGSSYEQYF. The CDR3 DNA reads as TGCAGCGTCCAGACAGGGAGCTCCTACGAGCAGTACTTC.

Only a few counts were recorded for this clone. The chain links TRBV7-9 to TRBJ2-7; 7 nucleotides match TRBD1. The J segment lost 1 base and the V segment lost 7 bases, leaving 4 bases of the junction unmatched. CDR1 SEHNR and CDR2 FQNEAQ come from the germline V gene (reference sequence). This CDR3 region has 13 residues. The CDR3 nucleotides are TGTGCCAGCACCACGACAGGGTCCTACGAGCAGTACTTC. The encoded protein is CASTTTGSYEQYF.

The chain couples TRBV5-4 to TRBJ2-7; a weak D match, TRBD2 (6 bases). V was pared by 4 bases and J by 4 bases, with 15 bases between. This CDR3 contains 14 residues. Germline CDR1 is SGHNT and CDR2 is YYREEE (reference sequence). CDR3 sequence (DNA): TGTGCCAGCAGCCCGGGTGGAGGGAAATACGAGCAGTACTTC. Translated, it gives CASSPGGGKYEQYF.

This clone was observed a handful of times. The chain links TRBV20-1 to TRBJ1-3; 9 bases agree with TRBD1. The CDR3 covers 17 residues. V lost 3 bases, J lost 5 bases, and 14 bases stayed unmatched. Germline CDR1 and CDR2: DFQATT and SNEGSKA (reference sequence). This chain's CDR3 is CSASDLMDRGGRNTIYF. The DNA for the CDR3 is TGCAGTGCTAGTGATCTTATGGACAGGGGAGGAAGAAACACCATATATTTT.